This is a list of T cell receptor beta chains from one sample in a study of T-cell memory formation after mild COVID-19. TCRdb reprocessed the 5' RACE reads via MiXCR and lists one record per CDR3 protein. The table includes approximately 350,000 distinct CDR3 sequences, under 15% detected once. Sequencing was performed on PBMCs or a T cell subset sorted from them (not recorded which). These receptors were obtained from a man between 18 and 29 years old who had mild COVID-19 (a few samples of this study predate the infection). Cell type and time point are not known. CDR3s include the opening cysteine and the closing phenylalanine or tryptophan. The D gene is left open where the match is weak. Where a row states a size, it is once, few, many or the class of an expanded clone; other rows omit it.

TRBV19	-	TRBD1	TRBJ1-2	TGTGCCAGTAGCCTCGGGACAGAAGACTATGGCTACACCTTC	CASSLGTEDYGYTF
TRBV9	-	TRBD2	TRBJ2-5	TGTGCCAGCAGCGTAGGGCGGGGGGAGTTGGAGACCCAGTACTTC	CASSVGRGELETQYF
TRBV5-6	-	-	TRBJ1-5	TGTGCCAGCAGCTTGACATTACAGGGTCACGGAGGGAATCAGCCCCAGCATTTT	CASSLTLQGHGGNQPQHF
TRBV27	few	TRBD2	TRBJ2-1	TGTGCCAGCAGTCGCGGGGGGGCGAATGAGCAGTTCTTC	CASSRGGANEQFF
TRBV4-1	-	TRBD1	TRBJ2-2	TGCGCCAGCAGCCACGGGACAGGCAAATTACCAAGCACCGGGGAGCTGTTTTTT	CASSHGTGKLPSTGELFF
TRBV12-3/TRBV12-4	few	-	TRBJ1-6	TGTGCCAGCAGATCCAATTCACCCCTCCACTTT	CASRSNSPLHF
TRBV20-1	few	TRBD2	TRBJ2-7	TGCAGTGCTAGAGCACCTAGCGGGGGGAAGAACGAGCAGTACTTC	CSARAPSGGKNEQYF
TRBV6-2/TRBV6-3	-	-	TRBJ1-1	TGTGCCAGCAGTTACTCGAGGCAGCCCGAAGCTTTCTTT	CASSYSRQPEAFF
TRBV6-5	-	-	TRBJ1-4	TGTGCCAGCAGTTACCTTGGCAGGGACCATGAAAAACTGTTTTTT	CASSYLGRDHEKLFF
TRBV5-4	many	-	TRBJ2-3	TGTGCCAGCAGCCGGGACACAACTAGCACAGATACGCAGTATTTT	CASSRDTTSTDTQYF
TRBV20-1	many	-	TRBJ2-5	TGCAGTGCTAGAGGCCAGCATCAGACCCAGTACTTC	CSARGQHQTQYF